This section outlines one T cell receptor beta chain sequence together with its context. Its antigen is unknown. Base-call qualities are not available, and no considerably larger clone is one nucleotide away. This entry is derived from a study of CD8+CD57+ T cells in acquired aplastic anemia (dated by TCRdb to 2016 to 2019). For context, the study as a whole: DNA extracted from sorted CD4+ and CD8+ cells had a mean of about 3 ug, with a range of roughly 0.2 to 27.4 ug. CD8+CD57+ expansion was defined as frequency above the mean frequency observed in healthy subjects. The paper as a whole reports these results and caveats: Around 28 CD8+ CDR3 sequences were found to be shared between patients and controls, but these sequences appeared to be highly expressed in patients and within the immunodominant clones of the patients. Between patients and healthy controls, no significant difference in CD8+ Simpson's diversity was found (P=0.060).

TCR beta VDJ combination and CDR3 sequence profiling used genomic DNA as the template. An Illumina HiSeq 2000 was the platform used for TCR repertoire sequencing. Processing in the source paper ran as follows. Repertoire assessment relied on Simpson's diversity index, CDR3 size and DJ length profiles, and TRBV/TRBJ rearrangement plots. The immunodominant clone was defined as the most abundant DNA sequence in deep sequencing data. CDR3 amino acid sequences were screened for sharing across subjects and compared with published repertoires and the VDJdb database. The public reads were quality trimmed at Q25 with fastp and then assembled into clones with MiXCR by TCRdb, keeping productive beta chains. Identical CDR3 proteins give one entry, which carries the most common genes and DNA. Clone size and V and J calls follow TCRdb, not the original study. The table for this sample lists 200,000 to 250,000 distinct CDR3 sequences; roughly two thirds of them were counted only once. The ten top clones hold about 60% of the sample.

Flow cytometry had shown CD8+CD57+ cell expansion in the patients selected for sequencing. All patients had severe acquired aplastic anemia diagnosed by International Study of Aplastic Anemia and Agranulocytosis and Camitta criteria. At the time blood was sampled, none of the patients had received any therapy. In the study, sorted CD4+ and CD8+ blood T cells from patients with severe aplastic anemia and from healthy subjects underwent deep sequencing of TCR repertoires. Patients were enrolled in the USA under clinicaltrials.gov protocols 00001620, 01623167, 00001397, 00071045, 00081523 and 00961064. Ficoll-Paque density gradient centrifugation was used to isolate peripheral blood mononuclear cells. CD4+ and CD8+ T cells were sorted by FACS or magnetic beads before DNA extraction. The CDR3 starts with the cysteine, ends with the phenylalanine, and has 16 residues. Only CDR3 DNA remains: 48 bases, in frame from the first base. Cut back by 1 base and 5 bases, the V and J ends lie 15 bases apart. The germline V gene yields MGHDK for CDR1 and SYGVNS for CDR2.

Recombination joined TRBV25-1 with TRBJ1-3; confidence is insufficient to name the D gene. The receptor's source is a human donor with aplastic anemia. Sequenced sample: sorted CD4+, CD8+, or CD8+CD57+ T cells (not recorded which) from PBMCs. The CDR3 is CASSELVHAGRNTIYF. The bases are TGTGCCAGCAGTGAATTAGTGCACGCCGGACGAAACACCATATATTTT.